The present TCR beta chain was sequenced within a study of blood T cell repertoires in COVID-19. As for the study in general: Acute and convalescent COVID-19 specimens originated in the United States, Italy and Spain. T cells, B-cell-depleted T cells, or PBMCs provided the cDNA or gDNA that served as material.

V was pared by 1 base and J by 7 bases, with 7 bases between. The CDR3 contains 13 residues. The V gene's germline CDR1 is SGHTA and CDR2 FQGNSA. Original handling: Estimates of nucleated cell counts were drawn from the amplification of reference gene primers. Using immunoSEQ multiplex PCR, the repertoire was profiled, and TCRdb retains in-frame clones only, with some absent. The V and J calls and clone size come from that table; D and trimming were worked out from the DNA. Altogether about 250,000 clones are present, over 65% being singletons, with the ten largest covering over 3%. The chain combines TRBV7-2 with TRBJ1-4; D ambiguous. The receptor was isolated from a woman at least 80 years old with acute or convalescent COVID-19. Input material: peripheral blood. Here the CDR3 DNA reads TGTGCCAGCAGCTTAGTTTCCGGTGAAAAACTGTTTTTT. This sequence encodes CASSLVSGEKLFF.